One sample yielded the 20 T cell receptor beta chains listed below, sequenced in a study of blood T cells in healthy people across ages. Then a second PCR, running roughly 6 to 12 cycles, was carried out with a sample-barcoded 5' primer and a J-beta primer mix. MiXCR, run by TCRdb on the 5' RACE reads, gives a single entry per CDR3 protein. The table has fewer than 1,200,000 distinct CDR3 sequences, approximately 25% seen once. The sample was also reused in another study, on T cells of mothers and their children.

The sample consisted of blood. The source of these receptors is a girl aged 2-15 years in good health.

V and J are TRBV12-3 or TRBV12-4 and TRBJ1-5; the D is unclear. V was pared by 6 bases and J by 6 bases, with 9 bases between. The CDR3 is 12 amino acids. The CDR3 DNA follows: TGTGCCAGCAGCCCATATGCTCAGCCCCAGCATTTT. Its translation is CASSPYAQPQHF.

This clonotype was detected only a few times. One end of the junction varies from germline; a read error may be responsible. The V gene is TRBV28, the J gene TRBJ2-5; 9 nucleotides align to TRBD1. Per germline, CDR1 MDHEN and CDR2 SYDVKM. This CDR3 has 17 residues. The CDR3 reads CASSFKARQGDQETQYF. The CDR3 nucleotides are TGCGCCAGCAGTTTCAAAGCGAGACAGGGGGACCAAGAGACCCAGTACTTC.

This clonotype was counted only a few times. V is TRBV4-3 and J is TRBJ2-5; TRBD2 might be the D (6 bases). The J call may be in error: the DNA end matches TRBJ2-7 better. Germline values: CDR1 LGHNA, CDR2 YSLEER. There are 13 residues in the CDR3. The CDR3 reads CASSGDWTYEQYF. CDR3 sequence (DNA): TGCGCCAGCAGCGGGGACTGGACCTACGAGCAGTACTTC.

The chain employs TRBV9 and TRBJ2-4; 7 bases map to TRBD2. CDR1 is SGDLS and CDR2 is YYNGEE in the germline V gene. V lost 4 bases to trimming and J lost 10 bases; unmatched junction nucleotides: 17. This CDR3 region has 16 residues. CDR3 residues: CASSPTRVTGGGIQYF. CDR3 bases: TGTGCCAGCAGCCCCACTAGGGTTACTGGGGGAGGGATTCAGTACTTC.

The chain employs TRBV10-3 and TRBJ1-2; 10 nucleotides line up with TRBD1. The V and J ends lost 3 bases and 6 bases, in that order; junction bases with no gene match: 7. The CDR3 contains 15 residues. CDR1 is ENHRY and CDR2 is SYGVKD in the germline V gene. CDR3 loop: CAISDWGTGENGYTF. For the CDR3, the DNA is TGTGCCATCAGTGATTGGGGGACAGGGGAAAATGGCTACACCTTC.

This chain connects TRBV7-6 to TRBJ2-2; D may correspond to TRBD1 or TRBD2 (5 bases each). The CDR3 has 14 residues. Trimming stripped 7 bases from V and 5 bases from J, with 14 bases between. Germline CDR1 and CDR2: SGHVS and FNYEAQ. The CDR3 bases are TGTGCCAGCACCCGGGGCGAGGCTACCGGGGAGCTGTTTTTT. Protein product: CASTRGEATGELFF.

This clonotype was seen a single time. This rearrangement joins TRBV27 to TRBJ2-6, with 12 bases matching TRBD2. V lost 5 bases to trimming and J lost 3 bases; unmatched junction nucleotides: 8. Germline CDR1 MNHEY, CDR2 SMNVEV (reference sequence). The CDR3 is 18 residues long. CDR3 amino acids: CASSPLTSGSDGANVLTF. CDR3 coding DNA: TGTGCCAGCAGTCCCCTGACTAGCGGGAGTGATGGGGCCAACGTCCTGACTTTC.

This clonotype has only a few counts. The chain joins TRBV27 to TRBJ2-5; the D gene is possibly TRBD1 (5 bases). Germline loops: CDR1 MNHEY, CDR2 SMNVEV (reference sequence). Trimming took 3 bases from V and 5 from J, leaving 13 bases between them. This CDR3 spans 14 amino acids. The CDR3 DNA sequence: TGTGCCAGCAGTTTGACAGATTCCTGGGAGACCCAGTACTTC. Translated: CASSLTDSWETQYF.

The sample holds a few counts of this clonotype. The chain carries TRBV10-3 and TRBJ1-5; a possible D gene is TRBD1 (6 bases). V gave up 3 bases and J gave up 4 bases, with 16 bases separating them. The CDR3 totals 16 residues. Germline values: CDR1 ENHRY, CDR2 SYGVKD. CDR3 nucleotide sequence: TGTGCCATCAGTGATAGCGGCGTAAGGGGGAATCAGCCCCAGCATTTT. Amino acid sequence: CAISDSGVRGNQPQHF.

The chain joins TRBV7-8 to TRBJ1-2; D might be TRBD1 (6 bases). Germline CDR1 reads SGHVS; CDR2 reads FQNEAQ. This CDR3 has 14 residues. Trimming took off 1 base at V and 4 bases at J, with 10 bases between the two ends. CDR3 protein: CASSLDTGPYGYTF. CDR3 in DNA: TGTGCCAGCAGCTTAGACACAGGGCCCTATGGCTACACCTTC.

This clonotype has more than one count but fewer than ten. The V call is TRBV20-1, the J call TRBJ2-7; 7 bases agree with TRBD2. Trimming took 1 base from V and 5 from J; bases not matched to a gene: 11. The CDR3 has 15 residues. CDR1 is DFQATT, CDR2 SNEGSKA, per germline (reference sequence). CDR3 region: CSARAQTSSPHEQYF. DNA for the CDR3: TGCAGTGCTAGAGCCCAGACTAGCTCTCCTCACGAGCAGTACTTC.

This clonotype was recorded a few times. The chain recombines TRBV5-4 with TRBJ2-3, with D unresolved. V lost 4 bases, J lost 6 bases, and 15 bases lay in between. This CDR3 region has 14 residues. Germline V gene lookup returns CDR1 SGHNT and CDR2 YYREEE (reference sequence). The CDR3 coding sequence is TGTGCCAGCAGCAAGGACCTCACCTCGGATACGCAGTATTTT. Its translation is CASSKDLTSDTQYF.

This chain connects TRBV27 to TRBJ2-1, with 7 bases matching TRBD2. Germline assignment: CDR1 MNHEY and CDR2 SMNVEV (reference sequence). Germline trimming cut 7 bases from V and 4 bases from J; bases unmatched to any gene: 10. The CDR3 has 15 amino acids. CDR3 nucleotides: TGTGCCAGCATCCTGTCCCCTAGCGGATACAATGAGCAGTTCTTC. Protein: CASILSPSGYNEQFF.

The DNA for the CDR3 is TGCGCCAGCAGTGATGGACTCACTTCCTACGAGCAGTACTTC. Protein: CASSDGLTSYEQYF. The chain combines TRBV10-2 with TRBJ2-7; D is perhaps TRBD2 (5 bases). Germline loops: CDR1 WSHSY, CDR2 SAAADI. V gave up 3 bases and J gave up 1 base, with 10 bases separating them. The CDR3 runs to 14 residues.

This clonotype showed up just a few times. J is TRBJ1-1 and V is TRBV20-1, with 8 bases aligning to TRBD1. The CDR3 runs 16 residues. The trim removed 6 bases at V and 3 bases at J, leaving 15 bases unmatched. CDR1 and CDR2 from the germline V gene are DFQATT and SNEGSKA (reference sequence). CDR3 sequence: CSAPWVKTGAHTEAFF. CDR3 nucleotide sequence: TGCAGTGCCCCGTGGGTCAAGACAGGGGCGCACACTGAAGCTTTCTTT.

The rearrangement links TRBV4-1 to TRBJ2-5; 7 positions match TRBD1. The J call is doubtful: the DNA matches TRBJ2-1 better. The germline V gene encodes CDR1 MGHRA and CDR2 YSYEKL. The CDR3 contains 14 residues. The CDR3 reads CASSQDSTGWKQFF. CDR3 DNA sequence: TGCGCCAGCAGCCAAGATTCGACAGGGTGGAAGCAGTTCTTC.

This clonotype was observed a few times. The chain has TRBV20-1 and TRBJ2-5; weak D call: TRBD1 (7 bases). Per the germline V gene, CDR1 is DFQATT and CDR2 is SNEGSKA (reference sequence). This CDR3 is 15 amino acids long. V was cut by 6 bases and J by 0 bases, with 17 bases left in between. CDR3 coding DNA: TGCAGTGCCACTGAGGACAGGAGGGACCAAGAGACCCAGTACTTC. Amino acids: CSATEDRRDQETQYF.

The chain has TRBV20-1 and TRBJ1-4; 9 bases map to TRBD1. Germline assignment: CDR1 DFQATT and CDR2 SNEGSKA (reference sequence). CDR3 size: 12 residues. CDR3 loop: CRETGGNEKLFF. As DNA, the CDR3 is TGCAGGGAGACAGGGGGTAATGAAAAACTGTTTTTT.

The chain uses TRBV5-1 and TRBJ2-3; possibly TRBD2 for D (6 bases). Germline values: CDR1 SGHRS, CDR2 YFSETQ. The CDR3 length is 15 residues. Deletions cut 0 bases from V and 6 bases from J, with 14 bases between. The CDR3 is CASSLVGGSLDTQYF. For the CDR3, the DNA is TGCGCCAGCAGCTTGGTTGGAGGGAGCCTGGATACGCAGTATTTT.

Here the CDR3 reads CSARDPRGLAGETQYF. As DNA, the CDR3 is TGCAGTGCTAGAGATCCCAGAGGACTAGCAGGGGAGACCCAGTACTTC. The chain recombines TRBV20-1 with TRBJ2-5; 8 bases line up with TRBD2. The V and J ends lost 0 bases and 5 bases, in that order; junction bases with no gene match: 11. In germline, CDR1 is DFQATT, CDR2 SNEGSKA (reference sequence). CDR3 length: 16 amino acids.